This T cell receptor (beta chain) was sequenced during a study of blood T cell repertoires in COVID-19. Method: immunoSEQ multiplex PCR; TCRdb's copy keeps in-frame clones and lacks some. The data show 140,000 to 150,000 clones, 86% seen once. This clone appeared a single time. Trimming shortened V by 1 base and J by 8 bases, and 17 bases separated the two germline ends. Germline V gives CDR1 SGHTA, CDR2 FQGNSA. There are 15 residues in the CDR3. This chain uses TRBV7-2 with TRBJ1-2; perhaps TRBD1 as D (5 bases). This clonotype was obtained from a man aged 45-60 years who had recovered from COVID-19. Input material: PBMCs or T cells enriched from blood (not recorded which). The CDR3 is CASSLVLAGPSGYTF. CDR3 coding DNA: TGTGCCAGCAGCTTAGTGCTGGCAGGGCCGAGCGGCTACACCTTC.